This T cell receptor beta chain stems from a study of cytomegalovirus exposure and HLA in healthy donors. The study's findings and limits: CMV serostatus alone was available as immune exposure information.

Both 60 Vbeta primers and 13 Jbeta primers went into the PCR. TCRdb's copy holds only in-frame clones and misses some; the assay was immunoSEQ multiplex PCR. Found here are around 160,000 clones, around two thirds of them singletons; the top ten hold 1.1% to 1.5%. As for this clone: Its matching antigen is unknown.

The CDR3 runs 14 residues. V lost 4 bases and J 0 bases, leaving 8 bases between the germline ends. Germline assignment: CDR1 SGHTA and CDR2 FQGTGA. The sample was PBMCs. The V and J genes are TRBV7-3 and TRBJ2-3; D may be TRBD2 (5 bases). The sequence was obtained from a man aged 50 or older in good health and CMV-seronegative. In DNA form, the CDR3 reads TGTGCCAGCAGCTACGGGGAAAGCACAGATACGCAGTATTTT. Translation gives CASSYGESTDTQYF.